Presented here are 21 T cell receptor beta chains from one specimen sequenced in a study of CXCR3-negative and CXCR3-positive naive CD8 T cells. Whole-study findings and limits: When CXCR3-positive naive cells were set against CXCR3-negative naive cells, the former had more hydrophobic TRB CDR3s.

These receptors' antigens are unknown. The libraries of TRB cDNA were prepared using 5' RACE with UMI labels. TCRdb re-analyzed the 5' RACE reads; it lists each CDR3 protein once, without DNA. The data include over 95,000 distinct CDR3 sequences; the top ten clones carry roughly 0.35%. The sample was naive CXCR3+ CD8+ T cells from blood. Subset: CD45RO-CCR7+CD27+CD95- naive CD8+ T cells expressing CXCR3 (TNR3+). The receptors shown here come from a human donor in good health. Some clones in this sample may be carry-over from other donors' samples.

CDR3 in amino acids: CASSLAGGTGELFF. V is TRBV11-2 and J is TRBJ2-2; the D call from TCRdb, TRBD1, cannot be confirmed without DNA. The CDR3 is made up of 14 amino acids. CDR1 is SGHAT, CDR2 FQNNGV, per germline.

The rearrangement uses TRBV7-3 and TRBJ2-1; TCRdb names TRBD1, which stays unverified in the absence of DNA. Germline assignment: CDR1 SGHTA and CDR2 FQGTGA. There are 15 residues in the CDR3. CDR3 in amino acids: CASSLNAGTYNEQFF.

The V and J genes are TRBV3-1 and TRBJ2-2; TCRdb returns TRBD2, unconfirmable since there is no DNA. This CDR3 is 16 amino acids long. Germline CDR1 and CDR2: LGHDT and YNNKEL (reference sequence). CDR3 region: CASSPGLAENTGELFF.

This chain uses TRBV20-1 with TRBJ2-5; without DNA, the TCRdb call of TRBD1 cannot be checked. CDR1 DFQATT and CDR2 SNEGSKA come from the germline V gene (reference sequence). The CDR3 contains 12 residues. CDR3: CSATIQGETQYF.

This sequence joins TRBV6-2 or TRBV6-3 and TRBJ1-5; with no DNA, the TCRdb D assignment of TRBD1 cannot be verified. The germline CDR1 and CDR2 sequences are MNHEY and SVGEGT. The CDR3 runs 15 residues. The CDR3: CASSYRTGGGQPQHF.

The J gene is TRBJ2-7, the V gene TRBV7-9. The CDR3 runs to 13 residues. Germline values: CDR1 SEHNR, CDR2 FQNEAQ (reference sequence). Here the CDR3 reads CASSLGQGGEQYF.

This chain's CDR3 is CASSVGDRGHTEAFF. The rearrangement links TRBV9 to TRBJ1-1; no DNA is available, so the TRBD1 call from TCRdb remains unchecked. The CDR3 spans 15 residues. The V gene's germline CDR1 is SGDLS and CDR2 YYNGEE.

The chain employs TRBV28 and TRBJ2-1; TCRdb outputs TRBD1, but without DNA this stays unchecked. The CDR3 sequence is 14 residues long. Germline CDR1 reads MDHEN; CDR2 reads SYDVKM. The CDR3 protein is CASSKGGDYNEQFF. Drawing the rest from reference TRBV28 and TRBJ2-1, the complete variable domain is DVKVTQSSRYLVKRTGEKVFLECVQDMDHENMFWYRQDPGLGLRLIYFSYDVKMKEKGDIPEGYSVSREKKERFSLILESASTNQTSMYLCASSKGGDYNEQFFGPGTRLTVL.

The chain employs TRBV5-1 and TRBJ2-7; TCRdb selects TRBD2, and the lack of DNA leaves this call unchecked. Germline values: CDR1 SGHRS, CDR2 YFSETQ. The CDR3 sequence is 14 residues long. Here the CDR3 reads CASSLAAEGYEQYF.

The V call is TRBV27, the J call TRBJ2-1; TCRdb designates TRBD1, a call that cannot be tested without DNA. CDR3 length: 12 residues. CDR1 is MNHEY and CDR2 is SMNVEV in the germline V gene (reference sequence). The chain's CDR3 is CASSPPNNEQFF.

CDR3 amino acids: CASSQGFGGSSYNEQFF. The chain combines TRBV14 with TRBJ2-1; as DNA is missing, the TRBD1 call by TCRdb cannot be tested. This CDR3 is 17 amino acids long. Germline V gene data show CDR1 as SGHDN and CDR2 as FVKESK. The entire variable domain, with the rest obtained from reference TRBV14 and TRBJ2-1, is as follows: EAGVTQFPSHSVIEKGQTVTLRCDPISGHDNLYWYRRVMGKEIKFLLHFVKESKQDESGMPNNRFLAERTGGTYSTLKVQPAELEDSGVYFCASSQGFGGSSYNEQFFGPGTRLTVL.

The chain is built from TRBV4-1 and TRBJ1-3. Germline V gene data show CDR1 as MGHRA and CDR2 as YSYEKL. The CDR3 runs 16 residues. The chain's CDR3 is CASRLGGGLGVDTIYF.

The chain joins TRBV24-1 to TRBJ2-1; TCRdb picks TRBD1, but there is no DNA to check that call. This CDR3 region has 16 residues. The V gene's germline CDR1 is KGHDR and CDR2 SFDVKD. The CDR3 protein is CATSFRGTGVYNEQFF.

This sequence joins TRBV4-3 and TRBJ2-7; TCRdb indicates TRBD1, and absent DNA this call remains unverified. In germline, CDR1 is LGHNA, CDR2 YSLEER. The CDR3 is made up of 13 amino acids. CDR3 protein: CASSQHRATEQYF.

The J gene is TRBJ2-2, the V gene TRBV12-3 or TRBV12-4; without DNA, the TCRdb call of TRBD2 cannot be checked. This CDR3 is 18 amino acids long. The CDR3 spells CASSLFGLADANTGELFF.

The chain combines TRBV20-1 with TRBJ2-1; absent DNA, TCRdb's TRBD1 call cannot be checked. The CDR3 consists of 14 residues. The germline gives CDR1 DFQATT, CDR2 SNEGSKA (reference sequence). CDR3 region: CSASGGSSYNEQFF.

This chain joins TRBV7-6 and TRBJ1-6. The CDR3 loop spans 14 amino acids. Germline-derived CDR1 and CDR2 are SGHVS and FNYEAQ. The CDR3 here is CASSLDNGNSPLHF.

This rearrangement joins TRBV7-9 to TRBJ1-2. The germline V gene encodes CDR1 SEHNR and CDR2 FQNEAQ (reference sequence). The CDR3 covers 15 residues. The CDR3 sequence: CASSRDGPIFYGYTF.

The J gene is TRBJ2-3, the V gene TRBV27; the TCRdb call, TRBD1, lacks DNA for checking. Germline V gene lookup returns CDR1 MNHEY and CDR2 SMNVEV (reference sequence). The CDR3 is made up of 16 amino acids. This chain's CDR3 is CASSDRDVGGTDTQYF.

This rearrangement joins TRBV9 to TRBJ2-7. Germline CDR1 SGDLS, CDR2 YYNGEE. The CDR3 loop spans 15 amino acids. The CDR3 protein is CASSVDGSSLYEQYF. Combining the CDR3 with reference TRBV9 and TRBJ2-7 gives the whole variable domain DSGVTQTPKHLITATGQRVTLRCSPRSGDLSVYWYQQSLDQGLQFLIQYYNGEERAKGNILERFSAQQFPDLHSELNLSSLELGDSALYFCASSVDGSSLYEQYFGPGTRLTVT.

The V gene is TRBV3-1, the J gene TRBJ2-7; no DNA is available, so the TRBD1 call from TCRdb remains unchecked. The CDR3 sequence is 15 residues long. CDR1 is LGHDT, CDR2 YNNKEL, per germline (reference sequence). Here the CDR3 reads CASSQEGGRSYEQYF.